This TCR beta chain was sequenced during a study of vaccination effects on CD4 cells after COVID-19. Study results and limitations: Late after vaccination, infection- and vaccine-induced clones showed marked clonal contraction.

A word on this clone: Its target is unknown.

The method was immunoSEQ multiplex PCR; TCRdb's version includes in-frame clones alone and lacks a portion of them. The sample lists 50,000 or so clones, approximately 79% occurring once. The junction had 6 bases not matched to a gene; V was cut back by 3 bases and J by 5 bases. The CDR3 runs 14 residues. The germline V gene has CDR1 KGHSH and CDR2 LQKENI. Antigen-specific CD4+ T cell clonotypes were called by their expansion after viral peptide-pool culture in ViraFEST. Culture proceeded for under twelve days, and CD4+ T cells were then isolated. Vaccinees lacked prior SARS-CoV-2 infection and tested negative for nucleocapsid antibodies.

The specimen comprised CD4+ T cells from PBMCs cultured with HCoV-OC43 spike peptides, sampled before COVID-19 vaccination. This sample's subset: HCoV-OC43 spike overlapping peptide pool stimulation. This chain uses TRBV18 with TRBJ2-5; TRBD2 matches at 7 bases. The TCR originated in a human donor who received a COVID-19 vaccine. The CDR3 bases are TGTGCCAGCTCACCCGAGACTAGCACGGAGACCCAGTACTTC. It specifies CASSPETSTETQYF. Filled out from reference TRBV18 and TRBJ2-5, the complete variable domain reads NAGVMQNPRHLVRRRGQEARLRCSPMKGHSHVYWYRQLPEEGLKFMVYLQKENIIDESGMPKERFSAEFPKEGPSILRIQQVVRGDSAAYFCASSPETSTETQYFGPGTRLLVL.